These T cell receptor beta chains were read from a single sample in a study of blood T cell repertoires in COVID-19. Clones were read by immunoSEQ multiplex PCR, and TCRdb kept only the in-frame ones, dropping some. The repertoire includes 200,000 to 250,000 clones, 75% to 85% of them detected once, and 1.3% sits in the top ten. Sequenced: peripheral blood. These TCRs come from a woman in her 30s with COVID-19, enrolled during active disease. Each CDR3 is given with its conserved first and last residue. The order of the fields is D gene, clone size, V gene, J gene, CDR3 DNA, CDR3 protein. A D gene is named only where the DNA matches it firmly. Some rows have no size entry. The others give once, few or many, or a class for an expanded clone.

D gene: NA; clone size: NA; V gene: TRBV27; J gene: TRBJ2-2; CDR3 DNA: TGTGCCACCCAGGGAATACGAAACACCGGGGAGCTGTTTTTT; CDR3 protein: CATQGIRNTGELFF
D gene: NA; clone size: NA; V gene: TRBV21-1; J gene: TRBJ2-1; CDR3 DNA: TGTGCCAGCAGCTTCGAGCGGGTGAAGTACAATGAGCAGTTCTTC; CDR3 protein: CASSFERVKYNEQFF
D gene: NA; clone size: NA; V gene: TRBV6-1; J gene: TRBJ1-2; CDR3 DNA: TGTGCCAGCAGTGAAGCCGGCGGCTATGGCTACACCTTC; CDR3 protein: CASSEAGGYGYTF
D gene: TRBD1; clone size: NA; V gene: TRBV2; J gene: TRBJ1-5; CDR3 DNA: TGTGCCAGCAGTGAAGGTATGGGACAGGGGATTCAGCCCCAGCATTTT; CDR3 protein: CASSEGMGQGIQPQHF
D gene: TRBD2; clone size: NA; V gene: TRBV7-2; J gene: TRBJ2-5; CDR3 DNA: TGTGCCAGCAGCTTTTCCGGGACTAGTCTGGAGACCCAGTACTTC; CDR3 protein: CASSFSGTSLETQYF
D gene: NA; clone size: NA; V gene: TRBV9; J gene: TRBJ1-2; CDR3 DNA: TGTGCCAGCAGCTCCAATGACAGGCCGCTATATGGCTACACCTTC; CDR3 protein: CASSSNDRPLYGYTF
D gene: TRBD1; clone size: NA; V gene: TRBV6-2/TRBV6-3; J gene: TRBJ1-5; CDR3 DNA: TGTGCCAGCAGTGTCGGGACAGGGGGATTCAATCAGCCCCAGCATTTT; CDR3 protein: CASSVGTGGFNQPQHF
D gene: NA; clone size: NA; V gene: TRBV4-2; J gene: TRBJ1-1; CDR3 DNA: TGTGCCAGCAGCCAAGATCCGGCCCGAGGTACTGAAGCTTTCTTT; CDR3 protein: CASSQDPARGTEAFF
D gene: NA; clone size: NA; V gene: TRBV27; J gene: TRBJ2-7; CDR3 DNA: TGTGCCAGCAGCGGAACGGACTTCTACGAGCAGTACTTC; CDR3 protein: CASSGTDFYEQYF
D gene: NA; clone size: once; V gene: TRBV7-2; J gene: TRBJ2-7; CDR3 DNA: TGTGCCAGCAGCTTAGGGGTAGGGGGTTCCTACGAGCAGTACTTC; CDR3 protein: CASSLGVGGSYEQYF
D gene: TRBD2; clone size: once; V gene: TRBV5-4; J gene: TRBJ2-3; CDR3 DNA: TGTGCCAGCAGCTCACAGACTAGCGGCCCTTTAGATACGCAGTATTTT; CDR3 protein: CASSSQTSGPLDTQYF
D gene: TRBD1; clone size: once; V gene: TRBV5-6; J gene: TRBJ1-5; CDR3 DNA: TGTGCCAGCAGCCTGGGACAGGGATTAGATCAGCCCCAGCATTTT; CDR3 protein: CASSLGQGLDQPQHF
D gene: NA; clone size: NA; V gene: TRBV19; J gene: TRBJ1-1; CDR3 DNA: TGTGCCAGTAGGGCCCCCAGCCGCACAGGCCATGAAGCTTTCTTT; CDR3 protein: CASRAPSRTGHEAFF
D gene: NA; clone size: NA; V gene: TRBV6-6; J gene: TRBJ1-5; CDR3 DNA: TGTGCCAGCAGCCACAGGGATCAGCCCCAGCATTTT; CDR3 protein: CASSHRDQPQHF
D gene: TRBD2; clone size: NA; V gene: TRBV4-1; J gene: TRBJ2-1; CDR3 DNA: TGCGCCAGCAGCCTCGGACTAGCCACACGGGATGAGCAGTTCTTC; CDR3 protein: CASSLGLATRDEQFF
D gene: TRBD1; clone size: few; V gene: TRBV25-1; J gene: TRBJ2-3; CDR3 DNA: TGTGCCAGCAGTGGGATGAAGGGAGGACAGGGGGCAGGGGATACGCAGTATTTT; CDR3 protein: CASSGMKGGQGAGDTQYF
D gene: NA; clone size: NA; V gene: TRBV19; J gene: TRBJ2-7; CDR3 DNA: TGTGCCAGTAGTTTTCGGACCGTCAATTCAGGGGAGCAGTACTTC; CDR3 protein: CASSFRTVNSGEQYF
D gene: TRBD1; clone size: NA; V gene: TRBV15; J gene: TRBJ1-1; CDR3 DNA: TGTGCCACCAGCAGATCCGTGGGGACAGGGCTCACTGAAGCTTTCTTT; CDR3 protein: CATSRSVGTGLTEAFF
D gene: TRBD1; clone size: once; V gene: TRBV2; J gene: TRBJ2-2; CDR3 DNA: TGTGCCAGCAGTCCCATACAGGGGACCGGGGAGCTGTTTTTT; CDR3 protein: CASSPIQGTGELFF
D gene: TRBD2; clone size: NA; V gene: TRBV18; J gene: TRBJ2-1; CDR3 DNA: TGTGCCAGCTCACCCGTCGGGAGCGGGAGTAAGGATGAGCAGTTCTTC; CDR3 protein: CASSPVGSGSKDEQFF
D gene: TRBD2; clone size: NA; V gene: TRBV3-1/TRBV3-2; J gene: TRBJ2-1; CDR3 DNA: TGTGCCAGCAGCCCCCGCAACGGGGGGGCGAAGCAGTTCTTC; CDR3 protein: CASSPRNGGAKQFF
D gene: TRBD2; clone size: NA; V gene: TRBV5-6; J gene: TRBJ2-7; CDR3 DNA: TGTGCCAGCAGCTTCCCGGGACTAGCGGGAGAGTTACACGAGCAGTACTTC; CDR3 protein: CASSFPGLAGELHEQYF
D gene: TRBD2; clone size: once; V gene: TRBV4-3; J gene: TRBJ2-5; CDR3 DNA: TGCGCCAGCAGCCAAGGGGCGGGAGCACGTCAAGAGACCCAGTACTTC; CDR3 protein: CASSQGAGARQETQYF
D gene: TRBD2; clone size: NA; V gene: TRBV5-1; J gene: TRBJ2-7; CDR3 DNA: TGCGCCAGCAGCTACGGACTAGCCCTCTACGAGCAGTACTTC; CDR3 protein: CASSYGLALYEQYF
D gene: NA; clone size: NA; V gene: TRBV28; J gene: TRBJ1-6; CDR3 DNA: TGTGCCAGCAGTTCCCCCGGGGGGGCTGATTCACCCCTCCACTTT; CDR3 protein: CASSSPGGADSPLHF
D gene: NA; clone size: NA; V gene: TRBV3-1/TRBV3-2; J gene: TRBJ1-6; CDR3 DNA: TGTGCCAGCAGCCAGGGAGGGCCCTATAATTCACCCCTCCACTTT; CDR3 protein: CASSQGGPYNSPLHF
D gene: NA; clone size: NA; V gene: TRBV4-1; J gene: TRBJ1-2; CDR3 DNA: TGCGCCAGCAGCCAAAACCGGGACTATGGCTACACCTTC; CDR3 protein: CASSQNRDYGYTF
D gene: NA; clone size: NA; V gene: TRBV5-1; J gene: TRBJ2-7; CDR3 DNA: TGCGCCAGCAGCTTGTCCGCAGGGAGGAGCGAGCAGTACTTC; CDR3 protein: CASSLSAGRSEQYF
D gene: TRBD1; clone size: NA; V gene: TRBV2; J gene: TRBJ1-3; CDR3 DNA: TGTGCCAGCAGTGAAACTCCGGGACAGGGGCTCTCTGGAAACACCATATATTTT; CDR3 protein: CASSETPGQGLSGNTIYF
D gene: NA; clone size: many; V gene: TRBV6-6; J gene: TRBJ2-1; CDR3 DNA: TGTGCCAGCAGTTACTCTGCGGCCCCTGAGCAGTTCTTC; CDR3 protein: CASSYSAAPEQFF
D gene: NA; clone size: NA; V gene: TRBV6-5; J gene: TRBJ1-1; CDR3 DNA: TGTGCCAGCAGTTACCCCGAAAGCGCTGAAGCTTTCTTT; CDR3 protein: CASSYPESAEAFF
D gene: NA; clone size: NA; V gene: TRBV7-6; J gene: TRBJ2-1; CDR3 DNA: TGTGCCAGCAGCCGCGCCAACAATGAGCAGTTCTTC; CDR3 protein: CASSRANNEQFF
D gene: TRBD1; clone size: many; V gene: TRBV6-1; J gene: TRBJ1-6; CDR3 DNA: TGTGCCAGCAGTGAAGCGCCGTTCAGGGGGCCGAATAATTCACCCCTCCACTTT; CDR3 protein: CASSEAPFRGPNNSPLHF
D gene: TRBD1; clone size: once; V gene: TRBV6-6; J gene: TRBJ1-2; CDR3 DNA: TGTGCCAGCAGACCACAGGGGGTGGGCTATGGCTACACCTTC; CDR3 protein: CASRPQGVGYGYTF
D gene: TRBD1; clone size: NA; V gene: TRBV5-8; J gene: TRBJ1-4; CDR3 DNA: TGTGCCAGCAGCCACACAGGGGCGTTTAGAGCTAATGAAAAACTGTTTTTT; CDR3 protein: CASSHTGAFRANEKLFF
D gene: NA; clone size: NA; V gene: TRBV4-3; J gene: TRBJ1-6; CDR3 DNA: TGCGCCAGCAGCCATAACCTTGGAGGGAATTCACCCCTCCACTTT; CDR3 protein: CASSHNLGGNSPLHF
D gene: NA; clone size: once; V gene: TRBV5-5; J gene: TRBJ2-7; CDR3 DNA: TGTGCCAGCAGCTTGTTCGAAAAGCACTACGAGCAGTACTTC; CDR3 protein: CASSLFEKHYEQYF